This T cell receptor beta chain is drawn from a study of blood T cell repertoires in COVID-19. Libraries were prepared by immunoSEQ multiplex PCR; TCRdb keeps only in-frame clonotypes and omits some of them. The sample yields about 160,000 clones, under 90% seen once. In this sample, this clone turned up once. V lost 3 bases to trimming and J lost 2 bases, with 4 bases between them. The germline V gene has CDR1 MDHEN and CDR2 SYDVKM. This CDR3 comprises 12 residues. The source is a man in his sixties who had recovered from COVID-19. Source material: PBMCs or T cells enriched from blood (not recorded which). The rearrangement joins TRBV28 to TRBJ1-2; D is unresolved. The CDR3 nucleotides read TGTGCCAGCAGTTTTCTCAACTATGGCTACACCTTC. Amino acid sequence: CASSFLNYGYTF.